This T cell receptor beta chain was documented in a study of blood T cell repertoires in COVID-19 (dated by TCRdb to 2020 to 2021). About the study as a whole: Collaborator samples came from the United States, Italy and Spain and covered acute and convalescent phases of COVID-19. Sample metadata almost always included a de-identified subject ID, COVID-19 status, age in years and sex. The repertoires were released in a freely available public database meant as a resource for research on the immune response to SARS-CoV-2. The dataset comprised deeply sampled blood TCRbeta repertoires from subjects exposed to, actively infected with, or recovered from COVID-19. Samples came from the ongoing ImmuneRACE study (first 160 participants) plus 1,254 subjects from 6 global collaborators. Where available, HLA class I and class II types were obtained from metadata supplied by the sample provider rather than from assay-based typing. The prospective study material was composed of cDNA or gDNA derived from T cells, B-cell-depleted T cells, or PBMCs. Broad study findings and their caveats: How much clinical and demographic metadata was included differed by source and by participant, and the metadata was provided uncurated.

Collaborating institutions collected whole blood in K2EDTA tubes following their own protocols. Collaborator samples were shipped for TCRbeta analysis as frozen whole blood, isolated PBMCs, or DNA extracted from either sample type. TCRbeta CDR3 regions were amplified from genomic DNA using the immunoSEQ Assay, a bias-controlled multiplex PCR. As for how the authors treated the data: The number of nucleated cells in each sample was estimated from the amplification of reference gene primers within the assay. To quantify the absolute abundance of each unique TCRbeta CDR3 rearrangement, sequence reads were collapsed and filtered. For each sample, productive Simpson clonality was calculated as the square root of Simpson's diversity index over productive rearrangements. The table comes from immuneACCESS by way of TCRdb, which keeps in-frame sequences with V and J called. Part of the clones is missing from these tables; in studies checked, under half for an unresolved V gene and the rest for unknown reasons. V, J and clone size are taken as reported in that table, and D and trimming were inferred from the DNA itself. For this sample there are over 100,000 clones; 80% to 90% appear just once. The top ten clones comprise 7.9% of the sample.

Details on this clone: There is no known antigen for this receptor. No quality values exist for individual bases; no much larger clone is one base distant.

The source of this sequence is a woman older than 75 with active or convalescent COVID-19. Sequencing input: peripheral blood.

CDR3 region: CASTPDRNQPQHF. The nucleotide sequence is given as TGTGCCAGCACCCCTGACAGAAATCAGCCCCAGCATTTT. The sequence joins TRBV6-5 to TRBJ1-5; TRBD1 is a weak D gene call, 5 bases matching. Spanning cysteine to phenylalanine, the CDR3 consists of 13 amino acids. The DNA shown is the 39-base CDR3, in frame from base 1. Cut back by 7 bases and 4 bases, the V and J ends lie 11 bases apart. Per the germline V gene, MNHEY is the CDR1 and SVGAGI is the CDR2.